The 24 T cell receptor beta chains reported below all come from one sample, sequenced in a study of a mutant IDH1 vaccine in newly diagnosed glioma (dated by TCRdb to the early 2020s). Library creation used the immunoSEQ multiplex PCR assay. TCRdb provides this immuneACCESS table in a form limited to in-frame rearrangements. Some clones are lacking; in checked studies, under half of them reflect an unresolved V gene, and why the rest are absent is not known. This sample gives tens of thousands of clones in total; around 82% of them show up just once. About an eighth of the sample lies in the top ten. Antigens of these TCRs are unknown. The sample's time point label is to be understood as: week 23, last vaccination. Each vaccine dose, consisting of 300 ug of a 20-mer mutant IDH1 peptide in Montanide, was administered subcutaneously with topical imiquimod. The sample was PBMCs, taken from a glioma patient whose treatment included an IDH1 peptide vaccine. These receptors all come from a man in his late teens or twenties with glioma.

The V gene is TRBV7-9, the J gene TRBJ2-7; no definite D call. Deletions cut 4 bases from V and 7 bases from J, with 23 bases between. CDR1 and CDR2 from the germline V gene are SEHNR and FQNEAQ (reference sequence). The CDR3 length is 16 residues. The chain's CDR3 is CASSSRLINLFREQYF. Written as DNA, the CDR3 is TGTGCCAGCAGCTCCCGGCTCATTAATCTTTTTAGGGAGCAGTACTTC.

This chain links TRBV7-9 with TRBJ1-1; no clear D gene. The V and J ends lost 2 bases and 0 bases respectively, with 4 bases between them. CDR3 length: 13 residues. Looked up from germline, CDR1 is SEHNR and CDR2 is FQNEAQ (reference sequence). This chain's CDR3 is CASSLNVNTEAFF. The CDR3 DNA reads TGTGCCAGCAGCTTAAACGTGAACACTGAAGCTTTCTTT.

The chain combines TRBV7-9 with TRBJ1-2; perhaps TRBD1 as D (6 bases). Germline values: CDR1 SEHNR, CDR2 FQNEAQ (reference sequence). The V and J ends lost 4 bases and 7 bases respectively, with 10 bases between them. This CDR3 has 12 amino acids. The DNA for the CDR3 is TGTGCCAGCAGCTCCCAGGGGTTTGGCTACACCTTC. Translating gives CASSSQGFGYTF.

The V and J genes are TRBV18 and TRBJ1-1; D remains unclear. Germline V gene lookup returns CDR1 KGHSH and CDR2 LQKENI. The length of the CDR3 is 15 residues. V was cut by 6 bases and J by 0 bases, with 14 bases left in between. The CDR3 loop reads CASSLAGRMNTEAFF. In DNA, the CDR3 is TGTGCCAGCTCGCTAGCGGGCAGAATGAACACTGAAGCTTTCTTT.

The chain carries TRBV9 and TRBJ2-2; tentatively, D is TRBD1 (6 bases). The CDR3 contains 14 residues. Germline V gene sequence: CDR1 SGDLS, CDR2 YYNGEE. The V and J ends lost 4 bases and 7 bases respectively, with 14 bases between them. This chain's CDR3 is CASSLSGQLGELFF. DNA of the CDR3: TGTGCCAGCAGCCTCTCAGGACAGCTCGGGGAGCTGTTTTTT.

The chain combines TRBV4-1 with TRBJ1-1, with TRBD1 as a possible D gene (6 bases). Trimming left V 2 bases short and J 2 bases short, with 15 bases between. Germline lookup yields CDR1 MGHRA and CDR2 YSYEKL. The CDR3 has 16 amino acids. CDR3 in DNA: TGCGCCAGCAGCCAACTGGGGGGACACGCCAACACTGAAGCTTTCTTT. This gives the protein CASSQLGGHANTEAFF.

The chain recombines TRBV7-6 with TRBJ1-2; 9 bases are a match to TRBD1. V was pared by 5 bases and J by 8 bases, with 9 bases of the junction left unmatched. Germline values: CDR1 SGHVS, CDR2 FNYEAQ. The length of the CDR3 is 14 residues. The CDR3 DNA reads TGTGCCAGCAGCCCAGGGACAGGGACTTTGGGCTACACCTTC. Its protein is CASSPGTGTLGYTF.

This CDR3 reads CASSLRPTGLGGDTQYF. CDR3 nucleotide sequence: TGTGCCAGCAGCTTACGTCCCACAGGGTTAGGGGGGGATACGCAGTATTTT. J is TRBJ2-3 and V is TRBV11-1; D is possibly TRBD1 or TRBD2 (6 bases each). Germline loops: CDR1 SGHAT, CDR2 FQDESV (reference sequence). This CDR3 spans 17 amino acids. Trimming pared 2 bases from V and 6 bases from J, leaving 21 bases between.

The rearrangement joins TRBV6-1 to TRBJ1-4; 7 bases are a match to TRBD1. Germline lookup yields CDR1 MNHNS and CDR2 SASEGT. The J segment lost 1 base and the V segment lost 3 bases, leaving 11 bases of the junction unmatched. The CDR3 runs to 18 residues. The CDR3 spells CASSDRRGRQLTNEKLFF. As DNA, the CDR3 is TGTGCCAGCAGTGATCGCAGGGGGAGACAATTAACTAATGAAAAACTGTTTTTT.

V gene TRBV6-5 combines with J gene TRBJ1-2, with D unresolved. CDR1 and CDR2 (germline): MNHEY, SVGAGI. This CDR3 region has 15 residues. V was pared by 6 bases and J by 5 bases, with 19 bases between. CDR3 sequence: CASSEIGPAAYGYTF. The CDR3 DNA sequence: TGTGCCAGCAGCGAAATAGGACCCGCTGCGTATGGCTACACCTTC.

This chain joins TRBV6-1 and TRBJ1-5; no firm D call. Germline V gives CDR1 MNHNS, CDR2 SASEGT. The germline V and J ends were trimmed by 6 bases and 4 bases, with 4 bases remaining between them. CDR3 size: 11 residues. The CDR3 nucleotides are TGTGCCAGCAGAGATAATCAGCCCCAGCATTTT. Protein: CASRDNQPQHF.

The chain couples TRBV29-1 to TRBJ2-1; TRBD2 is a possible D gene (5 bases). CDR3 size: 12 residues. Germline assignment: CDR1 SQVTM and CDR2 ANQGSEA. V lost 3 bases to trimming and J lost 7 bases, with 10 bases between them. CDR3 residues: CSVDRTGNEQFF. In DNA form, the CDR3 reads TGCAGCGTTGATCGGACGGGAAATGAGCAGTTCTTC.

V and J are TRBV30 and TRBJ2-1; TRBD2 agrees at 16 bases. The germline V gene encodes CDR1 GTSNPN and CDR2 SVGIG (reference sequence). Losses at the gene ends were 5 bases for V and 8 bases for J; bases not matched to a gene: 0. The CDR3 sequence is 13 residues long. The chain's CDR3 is CAWGTSGRDEQFF. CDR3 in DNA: TGTGCCTGGGGGACTAGCGGGAGGGATGAGCAGTTCTTC.

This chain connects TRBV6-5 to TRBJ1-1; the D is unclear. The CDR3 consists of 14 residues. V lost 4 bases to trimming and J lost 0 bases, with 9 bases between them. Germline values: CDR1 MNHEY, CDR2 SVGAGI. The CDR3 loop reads CASSFSYMNTEAFF. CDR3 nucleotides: TGTGCCAGCAGTTTCAGCTATATGAACACTGAAGCTTTCTTT.

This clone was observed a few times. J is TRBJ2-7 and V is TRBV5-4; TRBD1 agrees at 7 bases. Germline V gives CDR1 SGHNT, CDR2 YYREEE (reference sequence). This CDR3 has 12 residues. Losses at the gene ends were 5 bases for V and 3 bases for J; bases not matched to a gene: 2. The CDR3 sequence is CASSRTGYEQYF. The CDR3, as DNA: TGTGCCAGCAGTCGGACAGGCTACGAGCAGTACTTC.

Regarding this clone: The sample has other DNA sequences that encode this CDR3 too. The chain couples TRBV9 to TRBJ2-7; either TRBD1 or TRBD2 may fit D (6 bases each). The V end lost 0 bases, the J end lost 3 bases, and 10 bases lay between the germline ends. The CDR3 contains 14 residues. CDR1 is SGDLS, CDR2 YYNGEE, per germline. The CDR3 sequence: CASSVEGGSYEQYF. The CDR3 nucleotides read TGTGCCAGCAGCGTAGAAGGGGGGAGCTACGAGCAGTACTTC.

CDR3 coding DNA: TGTGCCAGCAGCTTAGGGCTAGCGGGCGGGAATGAGCAGTTCTTC. Translating gives CASSLGLAGGNEQFF. J is TRBJ2-1 and V is TRBV13; 8 nucleotides agree with TRBD2. The germline gives CDR1 PRHDT, CDR2 FYEKMQ (reference sequence). This CDR3 is built from 15 residues. Unmatched junction bases numbered 5, after V lost 0 bases and J lost 7 bases.

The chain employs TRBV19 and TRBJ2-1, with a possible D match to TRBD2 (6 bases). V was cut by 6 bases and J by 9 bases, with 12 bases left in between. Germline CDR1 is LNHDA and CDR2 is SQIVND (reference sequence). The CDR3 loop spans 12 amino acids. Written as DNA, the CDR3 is TGTGCCAGTAGCCCTAGCGTTGTTGAGCAGTTCTTC. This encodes CASSPSVVEQFF.

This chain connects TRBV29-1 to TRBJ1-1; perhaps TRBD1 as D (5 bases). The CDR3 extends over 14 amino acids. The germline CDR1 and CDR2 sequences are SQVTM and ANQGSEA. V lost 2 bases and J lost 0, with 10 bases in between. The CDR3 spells CSVERGTVNTEAFF. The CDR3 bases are TGCAGCGTTGAAAGGGGTACGGTGAACACTGAAGCTTTCTTT.

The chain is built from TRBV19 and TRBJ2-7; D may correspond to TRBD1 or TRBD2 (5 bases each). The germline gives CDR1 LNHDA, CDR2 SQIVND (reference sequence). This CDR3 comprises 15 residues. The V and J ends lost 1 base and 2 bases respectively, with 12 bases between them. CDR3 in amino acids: CASSIVGGGTYEQYF. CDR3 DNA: TGTGCCAGTAGTATAGTAGGTGGGGGAACCTACGAGCAGTACTTC.

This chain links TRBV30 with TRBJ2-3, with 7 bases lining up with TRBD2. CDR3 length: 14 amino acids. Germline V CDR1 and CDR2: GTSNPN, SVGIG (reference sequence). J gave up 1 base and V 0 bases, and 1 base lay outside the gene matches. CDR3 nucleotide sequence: TGTGCCTGGAGTGTAACTAGCGGCACAGATACGCAGTATTTT. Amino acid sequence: CAWSVTSGTDTQYF.

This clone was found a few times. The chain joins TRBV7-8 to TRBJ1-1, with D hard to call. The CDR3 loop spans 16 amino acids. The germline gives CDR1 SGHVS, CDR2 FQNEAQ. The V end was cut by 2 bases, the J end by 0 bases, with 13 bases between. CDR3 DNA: TGTGCCAGCAGCTTACGTTGGGAGGACCTGAACACTGAAGCTTTCTTT. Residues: CASSLRWEDLNTEAFF.

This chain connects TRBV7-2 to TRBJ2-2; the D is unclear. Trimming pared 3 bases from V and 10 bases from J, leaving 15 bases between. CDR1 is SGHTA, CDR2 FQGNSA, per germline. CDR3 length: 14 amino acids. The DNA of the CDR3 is TGTGCCAGCAGCTTCAACACCGATTCTGTGGAGCTGTTTTTT. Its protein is CASSFNTDSVELFF.

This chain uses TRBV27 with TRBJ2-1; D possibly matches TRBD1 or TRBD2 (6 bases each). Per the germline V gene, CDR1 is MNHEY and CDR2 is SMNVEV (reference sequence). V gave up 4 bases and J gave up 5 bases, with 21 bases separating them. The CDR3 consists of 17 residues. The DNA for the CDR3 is TGTGCCAGCAGTTCCCTCAAGGGGGGCAGGAGCAACAATGAGCAGTTCTTC. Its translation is CASSSLKGGRSNNEQFF.